The following is a T cell receptor beta chain sequence with its context. Its specificity is not known. In the same sample, other DNA sequences code for this CDR3. These data belong to a study of shared clonotypes between healthy human individuals. Germline-derived CDR1 and CDR2 are SGDLS and YYNGEE. With 3 bases removed from V and 0 bases from J, the gap between germline ends came to 4 bases. The length of the CDR3 is 13 residues. Study-wide results and limits: It was anticipated that sequencing depth would influence how many clonotypes donors shared.

The table came from immunoSEQ multiplex PCR; TCRdb's copy has only in-frame clones and leaves some out. The repertoire has over 2,000,000 clones, about 94% of them found once; the top ten carry about 1.6%. Naive-designated CD8 cells lacked CD45RO, were positively enriched for CCR7, and omitted terminally differentiated effector memory CD45RA+ cells. Healthy adults negative for HIV, lacking recent acute infections or vaccinations, served as donors. Sequencing input: naive CD8+ T cells from PBMCs. The genes are TRBV9 and TRBJ1-3, with no clear D. The clonotype comes from a young man in good health. Some clones in this sample may be carry-over from other donors' samples. The CDR3 DNA sequence: TGTGCCAGCAGCGGTGACTCTGGAAACACCATATATTTT. Translated, it gives CASSGDSGNTIYF.